This note documents a single TCR beta chain sequence. The antigen is not known. This entry is derived from a study of cytomegalovirus exposure and HLA in healthy donors. Study results and limitations: At a 0.05 false discovery rate, a later analysis found over 15,000 TCR beta sequences to be associated with HLA alleles.

Primers: 60 Vbeta forward and 13 Jbeta reverse. The data were produced by immunoSEQ multiplex PCR, yet TCRdb's version contains in-frame clones alone and is incomplete. The repertoire holds 240,000 or so clones, with about 80% as singletons. The source of this sequence is an older woman in good health and CMV-seropositive. Sequenced material: PBMCs.

The CDR3, as DNA: TGTGCCAGCAGTGGAGACTTTAACTATGGCTACACCTTC. This translates into CASSGDFNYGYTF. The chain couples TRBV2 to TRBJ1-2; the D is unclear. The CDR3 runs 13 residues. Per the germline V gene, CDR1 is SNHLY and CDR2 is FYNNEI. V was cut by 4 bases and J by 1 base, with 7 bases left in between. Based on the CDR3 plus reference TRBV2 and TRBJ1-2, the full variable domain is EPEVTQTPSHQVTQMGQEVILRCVPISNHLYFYWYRQILGQKVEFLVSFYNNEISEKSEIFDDQFSVERPDGSNFTLKIRSTKLEDSAMYFCASSGDFNYGYTFGSGTRLTVV.